In its sample, the clone carrying this TCR beta chain was seen a few times. V lost 7 bases and J 8 bases, leaving 14 bases between the germline ends. The CDR3 consists of 11 residues. The germline CDR1 and CDR2 sequences are SQVTM and ANQGSEA. The sample belongs to a study of T cells after yellow fever vaccination. TCRdb passed the 5' RACE reads through MiXCR, listing each CDR3 protein once. The sample contains 310,000 or so distinct CDR3 sequences, roughly 3.5% of which appear only once. The clonotype comes from a man between 18 and 29 years old who received the YFV17D yellow fever vaccine. The chain combines TRBV29-1 with TRBJ1-1; D remains unclear. The specimen comprised PBMCs, sampled on the day of the yellow fever booster vaccination. The CDR3 DNA is TGCAGCGCAACCATGCCCTTAGAAGCTTTCTTT. It is translated as CSATMPLEAFF.